Following are 19 T cell receptor beta chains from one sample sequenced in a study of early T cells in non-severe SARS-CoV-2 infection. TCRdb re-called the 5' RACE reads through MiXCR, storing one row per CDR3 protein. The sample has tens of thousands of distinct CDR3 sequences, 12% seen once; the top ten hold 4% to 4.5%. Specimen: whole blood, collected at baseline. All receptors come from an adult who was a healthcare worker with PCR-confirmed SARS-CoV-2 infection or an uninfected control (not recorded which).

This clonotype came up many times. The chain couples TRBV12-3 or TRBV12-4 to TRBJ1-2; D remains unclear. This CDR3 spans 13 amino acids. The V and J ends lost 1 base and 2 bases respectively, with 5 bases between them. CDR3: CASSLGGNYGYTF. The CDR3 DNA follows: TGTGCCAGCAGTTTAGGGGGAAACTATGGCTACACCTTC.

This clonotype was counted ten times or more. This sequence joins TRBV19 and TRBJ2-1, with D possibly matching TRBD2 (5 bases). Germline assignment: CDR1 LNHDA and CDR2 SQIVND (reference sequence). CDR3 length: 14 amino acids. Trimming left V 5 bases short and J 2 bases short, with 10 bases between. The CDR3 here is CASSLAGAYNEQFF. In DNA form, the CDR3 reads TGTGCCAGTAGTCTGGCGGGTGCCTACAATGAGCAGTTCTTC.

This chain connects TRBV9 to TRBJ2-1; TRBD1 matches at 8 bases. V lost 1 base, J lost 5 bases, and 5 bases stayed unmatched. CDR1 SGDLS and CDR2 YYNGEE come from the germline V gene. This CDR3 spans 15 amino acids. CDR3 residues: CASSVFRGLHNEQFF. As DNA, the CDR3 is TGTGCCAGCAGCGTATTCAGGGGGCTGCACAATGAGCAGTTCTTC.

This clonotype was recorded a few times. This rearrangement joins TRBV20-1 to TRBJ2-2; D could derive from TRBD1 or TRBD2 (5 bases each). Germline V gene data show CDR1 as DFQATT and CDR2 as SNEGSKA (reference sequence). The CDR3 is 15 amino acids. Trimming took off 0 bases at V and 3 bases at J, with 11 bases between the two ends. Written as DNA, the CDR3 is TGCAGTGCTAGAGATGCCGGGACGCACACCGGGGAGCTGTTTTTT. Its protein product is CSARDAGTHTGELFF.

This clonotype was counted between two and nine times. The rearrangement links TRBV12-3 or TRBV12-4 to TRBJ2-6, with D uncertain. CDR3 length: 13 amino acids. V lost 6 bases to trimming and J lost 2 bases, with 5 bases between them. CDR3 coding DNA: TGTGCCAGCAGCGCCACTGGGGCCAACGTCCTGACTTTC. Translation gives CASSATGANVLTF.

This clonotype has a count of ten or more. The rearrangement uses TRBV5-1 and TRBJ2-3, with 8 nucleotides matching TRBD2. Looked up from germline, CDR1 is SGHRS and CDR2 is YFSETQ. V lost 0 bases and J lost 2; bases outside the gene matches: 14. CDR3 length: 19 residues. The CDR3 sequence is CASSLGRGLAGLFTDTQYF. Written as DNA, the CDR3 is TGCGCCAGCAGCTTGGGGCGCGGGCTAGCGGGTCTCTTCACAGATACGCAGTATTTT.

This clonotype has a handful of counts. The V and J genes are TRBV6-2 or TRBV6-3 and TRBJ2-7; tentatively, D is TRBD2 (5 bases). The germline V gene has CDR1 MNHEY and CDR2 SVGEGT. Trimming left V 6 bases short and J 7 bases short, with 16 bases between. The CDR3 totals 13 residues. The CDR3 region is CASSLVNQREQYF. The CDR3 nucleotides read TGTGCCAGCAGCCTCGTGAACCAGCGGGAGCAGTACTTC.

This clonotype was observed a handful of times. V and J are TRBV7-2 and TRBJ1-5, with TRBD1 identical over 7 bases. Trimming took 5 bases from V and 3 from J; bases not matched to a gene: 7. In germline, CDR1 is SGHTA, CDR2 FQGNSA. The CDR3 totals 15 residues. The CDR3 sequence is CASSEGDSLNQPQHF. The DNA for the CDR3 is TGTGCCAGCAGCGAGGGGGACAGCCTCAATCAGCCCCAGCATTTT.

There are many counts of this clonotype. V gene TRBV6-4 combines with J gene TRBJ1-1, with D uncertain. CDR3 length: 13 residues. V was shortened by 0 bases and J by 5 bases, with 7 bases between the two germline ends. The V gene's germline CDR1 is MRHNA and CDR2 SNTAGT. CDR3 amino acids: CASSDSEVTEAFF. CDR3 DNA sequence: TGTGCCAGCAGTGACTCGGAGGTTACTGAAGCTTTCTTT.

This clonotype was seen repeatedly, ten times or more. This chain joins TRBV3-1 and TRBJ2-7, with D perhaps TRBD1 (6 bases). This CDR3 spans 14 amino acids. The V gene's germline CDR1 is LGHDT and CDR2 YNNKEL (reference sequence). V was clipped by 4 bases and J by 6 bases, with 16 bases between them. As DNA, the CDR3 is TGTGCCAGCAGCCTACAGGGTTACTTCGGCGAGCAGTACTTC. Translating gives CASSLQGYFGEQYF.

There are many counts of this clonotype. The chain couples TRBV7-8 to TRBJ1-3; D possibly corresponds to TRBD1 (5 bases). Germline V gene data show CDR1 as SGHVS and CDR2 as FQNEAQ. Trimming removed 1 base from V and 4 bases from J, with 8 bases in between. The CDR3 has 14 residues. In DNA, the CDR3 is TGTGCCAGCAGCTTAGGGGGCTCCGGAAACACCATATATTTT. Protein sequence: CASSLGGSGNTIYF.

This clonotype has just a few counts. This chain uses TRBV3-1 with TRBJ2-5; no clear D. CDR3 length equals 15 residues. The ends were cut back, 2 bases at V and 4 bases at J, with 14 bases in the middle. In germline, CDR1 is LGHDT, CDR2 YNNKEL (reference sequence). CDR3 bases: TGTGCCAGCAGCCAACCCCCCGCACCGATAGAGACCCAGTACTTC. It yields the protein CASSQPPAPIETQYF.

The J gene is TRBJ2-7, the V gene TRBV9; TRBD2 aligns across 8 bases. V lost 0 bases to trimming and J lost 3 bases; unmatched junction nucleotides: 5. Germline V gene data show CDR1 as SGDLS and CDR2 as YYNGEE. This CDR3 has 15 amino acids. This CDR3 is CASSVGAGGHYEQYF. The CDR3 nucleotides read TGTGCCAGCAGCGTAGGCGCGGGGGGCCACTACGAGCAGTACTTC.

Many counts were recorded for this clonotype. V and J are TRBV7-3 and TRBJ1-1, with TRBD1 matching over 7 bases. After removal of 5 bases from V and 2 bases from J, the junction contained 5 bases not matched to a gene. Germline V CDR1 and CDR2: SGHTA, FQGTGA. The CDR3 has 14 amino acids. CDR3 DNA: TGTGCCAGCAGCGCCGGGACAGTCAACACTGAAGCTTTCTTT. Its translation is CASSAGTVNTEAFF.

This clonotype was observed a few times. V and J are TRBV5-6 and TRBJ1-1, with unresolved D. Per germline, CDR1 SGHDT and CDR2 YYEEEE. This CDR3 region has 17 residues. The V gene lost 0 bases and the J gene lost 1 base, with 16 bases spanning the gap. The CDR3 bases are TGTGCCAGCAGCTTGGGAGGGCCCCATTACCCGAACACTGAAGCTTTCTTT. This translates into CASSLGGPHYPNTEAFF.

This clonotype appeared many times. The V and J genes are TRBV18 and TRBJ2-7, with 14 bases that match TRBD2. This CDR3 contains 16 residues. Germline trimming cut 6 bases from V and 3 bases from J; bases unmatched to any gene: 7. Per germline, CDR1 KGHSH and CDR2 LQKENI. The DNA of the CDR3 is TGTGCCAGCTCTCGGGGACTAGCGGGAGATTTCTACGAGCAGTACTTC. Its translation: CASSRGLAGDFYEQYF.

Turning to this clonotype: The DNA is left out, because the CDR3 cannot be placed on it with certainty; the CDR3 is given as TCRdb lists it. This chain links TRBV7-2 with TRBJ2-1; the table gives TRBD2 as D, unverified against the DNA. A total of 16 residues make up the CDR3, ends included. Germline V gives CDR1 SGHTA, CDR2 FQGNSA. CDR3 protein: CASSFGSGWGGNEQFF.

V is TRBV6-5 and J is TRBJ1-5; 8 positions agree with TRBD1. Germline lookup yields CDR1 MNHEY and CDR2 SVGAGI. CDR3 size: 14 residues. V lost 5 bases and J lost 6; bases outside the gene matches: 6. This CDR3 is CASSPRQGSQPQHF. CDR3 nucleotides: TGTGCCAGCAGTCCGCGACAGGGGAGTCAGCCCCAGCATTTT.

This clonotype has just a few counts. The rearrangement uses TRBV18 and TRBJ1-4, with unresolved D. The CDR3 covers 14 residues. Deletions cut 7 bases from V and 0 bases from J, with 9 bases between. Germline V gene lookup returns CDR1 KGHSH and CDR2 LQKENI. The DNA of the CDR3 is TGTGCCAGCTTATCGTCACCAACTAATGAAAAACTGTTTTTT. This encodes CASLSSPTNEKLFF.